The 16 T cell receptor beta chains below all came from one sample that was sequenced in a study of blood T cell repertoires in COVID-19. Profiled with immunoSEQ multiplex PCR; TCRdb holds only in-frame clones, not every one. This table holds a few hundred thousand clones, roughly 88% found once. Sequenced input: PBMCs or T cells enriched from blood (not recorded which). These receptors were collected from a woman in her forties or fifties who had recovered from COVID-19.

The CDR3: CATWDFREAFF. In DNA form, the CDR3 reads TGTGCCACCTGGGACTTTCGTGAAGCTTTCTTT. The chain uses TRBV27 and TRBJ1-1, with a weak D call TRBD1 (5 bases). Trimming stripped 10 bases from V and 7 bases from J, with 13 bases between. CDR1 is MNHEY, CDR2 SMNVEV, per germline (reference sequence). This CDR3 is 11 amino acids long.

The chain is built from TRBV10-3 and TRBJ2-7, with D possibly being TRBD2 (6 bases). The germline CDR1 and CDR2 sequences are ENHRY and SYGVKD. The CDR3 runs to 17 residues. V lost 6 bases to trimming and J lost 3 bases, with 24 bases between them. CDR3 sequence: CAISRPDSGQGGYEQYF. The DNA of the CDR3 is TGTGCCATCAGCAGACCCGACTCCGGGCAGGGAGGCTACGAGCAGTACTTC.

The chain joins TRBV19 to TRBJ2-7, with D maybe TRBD1 (6 bases). CDR1 is LNHDA and CDR2 is SQIVND in the germline V gene (reference sequence). Between the trimmed V and J ends, which lost 3 bases and 6 bases, there was a span of 12 bases. CDR3 length: 13 residues. As DNA, the CDR3 is TGTGCCAGTAGTATTGAAACAGGGAGCGAGCAGTACTTC. Translating it yields CASSIETGSEQYF.

The V gene is TRBV27, the J gene TRBJ2-3; weak D call: TRBD2 (6 bases). The V gene lost 2 bases and the J gene lost 1 base, with 19 bases spanning the gap. The CDR3 covers 18 residues. From germline, CDR1 is MNHEY and CDR2 SMNVEV (reference sequence). The CDR3 protein is CASSLRSIGGGRTDTQYF. CDR3 nucleotides: TGTGCCAGCAGTTTACGGTCGATCGGCGGAGGGCGCACAGATACGCAGTATTTT.

There are a few counts of this clone. The chain uses TRBV10-3 and TRBJ2-1; 12 positions agree with TRBD2. The germline gives CDR1 ENHRY, CDR2 SYGVKD. The CDR3 sequence is 16 residues long. Germline trimming cut 2 bases from V and 8 bases from J; bases unmatched to any gene: 7. The CDR3 reads CAISEAGLAGRDEQFF. The CDR3 bases are TGTGCCATCAGTGAGGCAGGACTAGCGGGGAGGGATGAGCAGTTCTTC.

The chain joins TRBV28 to TRBJ2-1; D is unresolved. Germline values: CDR1 MDHEN, CDR2 SYDVKM. CDR3 size: 15 residues. Trimming stripped 3 bases from V and 6 bases from J, with 15 bases between. CDR3 in amino acids: CASSFVGPRPNEQFF. Written as DNA, the CDR3 is TGTGCCAGCAGTTTCGTGGGCCCACGACCCAATGAGCAGTTCTTC.

The V and J genes are TRBV9 and TRBJ2-2; 10 nucleotides agree with TRBD2. The CDR3 sequence is 15 residues long. The V and J ends lost 3 bases and 4 bases, in that order; junction bases with no gene match: 3. Germline values: CDR1 SGDLS, CDR2 YYNGEE. This CDR3 is CASSARLAGTGELFF. CDR3 in DNA: TGTGCCAGCAGCGCTAGACTAGCGGGCACCGGGGAGCTGTTTTTT.

The CDR3 here is CASSLGAGRINEKLFF. DNA of the CDR3: TGTGCCAGCAGCTTGGGGGCGGGCAGAATTAATGAAAAACTGTTTTTT. This chain connects TRBV5-5 to TRBJ1-4; D remains ambiguous. This CDR3 is built from 16 residues. Germline assignment: CDR1 SGHKS and CDR2 YYEKEE (reference sequence). With 0 bases removed from V and 4 bases from J, the gap between germline ends came to 13 bases. Drawing the rest from reference TRBV5-5 and TRBJ1-4, the complete variable domain is DAGVTQSPTHLIKTRGQQVTLRCSPISGHKSVSWYQQVLGQGPQFIFQYYEKEERGRGNFPDRFSARQFPNYSSELNVNALLLGDSALYLCASSLGAGRINEKLFFGSGTQLSVL.

This chain joins TRBV19 and TRBJ1-5; a possible D gene is TRBD1 (5 bases). V was cut by 1 base and J by 9 bases, with 10 bases left in between. Germline CDR1 reads LNHDA; CDR2 reads SQIVND (reference sequence). The CDR3 is 13 amino acids. This CDR3 is CASSIAGYGPQHF. CDR3 nucleotides: TGTGCCAGTAGTATAGCAGGGTACGGGCCCCAGCATTTT.

The chain is built from TRBV2 and TRBJ2-3; D is uncertain. The V gene lost 10 bases and the J gene lost 0 bases, with 14 bases spanning the gap. The germline V gene has CDR1 SNHLY and CDR2 FYNNEI. This CDR3 region has 14 residues. The DNA of the CDR3 is TGTGCCACCACCCGGGTGTTGAGCACAGATACGCAGTATTTT. This encodes CATTRVLSTDTQYF.

The chain has TRBV6-5 and TRBJ1-4; the D is unclear. CDR1 is MNHEY and CDR2 is SVGAGI in the germline V gene. The V end was cut by 9 bases, the J end by 0 bases, with 14 bases between. The CDR3 has 15 residues. CDR3: CASREGTATNEKLFF. CDR3 in DNA: TGTGCCAGTAGGGAGGGAACGGCAACTAATGAAAAACTGTTTTTT.

This chain joins TRBV19 and TRBJ1-2; D is undetermined. Germline CDR1 is LNHDA and CDR2 is SQIVND (reference sequence). The ends were cut back, 5 bases at V and 8 bases at J, with 9 bases in the middle. This CDR3 is built from 11 residues. For the CDR3, the DNA is TGTGCCAGTAGTGTGGCGGGAGGCTACACCTTC. Its protein product is CASSVAGGYTF.

The chain has TRBV3-1 (or the pseudogene TRBV3-2) and TRBJ1-3; D is perhaps TRBD1 (5 bases). Trimming took 3 bases from V and 4 from J, leaving 13 bases between them. Germline V lookup: CDR1 LGHDT, CDR2 YNNKEL (reference sequence). This CDR3 region has 15 residues. The CDR3 DNA sequence: TGTGCCAGCAGCCACCGGGGGGGTCTGGGAAACACCATATATTTT. As protein: CASSHRGGLGNTIYF.

The rearrangement uses TRBV2 and TRBJ2-1; tentative D call: TRBD1 (6 bases). Trimming took 11 bases from V and 0 from J, leaving 17 bases between them. The CDR3 has 15 amino acids. Germline values: CDR1 SNHLY, CDR2 FYNNEI. CDR3 protein: CASLGGDSSYNEQFF. The CDR3 DNA follows: TGTGCCTCCCTAGGGGGAGATAGCTCCTACAATGAGCAGTTCTTC.

The V and J genes are TRBV30 and TRBJ2-2; D unclear. The CDR3 contains 13 residues. With 1 base removed from V and 4 bases from J, the gap between germline ends came to 7 bases. Germline CDR1 reads GTSNPN; CDR2 reads SVGIG (reference sequence). In DNA, the CDR3 is TGTGCCTGGAGTGCCCAGGTCACCGGGGAGCTGTTTTTT. Protein product: CAWSAQVTGELFF.

V usage is TRBV21-1 and J usage is TRBJ2-5; the table assigns TRBD1, which was not confirmed against the DNA. TRBV21-1 is marked as a pseudogene. CDR3 length: 15 residues. CDR3 protein: CASSEDTASRETQYF. The CDR3 DNA reads TGTGCCAGCAGCGAGGACACGGCTTCGAGGGAGACCCAGTACTTC.